This passage covers 4 T cell receptor beta chains from one sample sequenced in a study of blood T cell repertoires in COVID-19. Sequenced by immunoSEQ multiplex PCR; TCRdb stores in-frame clones only, minus some. The table lists some 220,000 clones, around 81% of them singletons. Sequencing used peripheral blood. The receptors were sampled from an older woman with acute or convalescent COVID-19.

The gene calls are TRBV7-3 and TRBJ2-2, with D perhaps matching TRBD2 (5 bases). Germline CDR1 is SGHTA and CDR2 is FQGTGA. The CDR3 covers 15 residues. Trimming stripped 4 bases from V and 2 bases from J, with 11 bases between. As DNA, the CDR3 is TGTGCCAGCAGCTCAAGACGGGGTAACACCGGGGAGCTGTTTTTT. The encoded protein is CASSSRRGNTGELFF.

The chain links TRBV28 to TRBJ1-3; TRBD1 is a possible D gene (6 bases). CDR1 is MDHEN, CDR2 SYDVKM, per germline. This CDR3 is built from 14 residues. V was clipped by 7 bases and J by 1 base, with 11 bases between them. In DNA, the CDR3 is TGTGCCAGCACGGACAGAAGGTCTGGAAACACCATATATTTT. Its protein product is CASTDRRSGNTIYF. Variable domain in full (rest from reference TRBV28 and TRBJ1-3): DVKVTQSSRYLVKRTGEKVFLECVQDMDHENMFWYRQDPGLGLRLIYFSYDVKMKEKGDIPEGYSVSREKKERFSLILESASTNQTSMYLCASTDRRSGNTIYFGEGSWLTVV.

V gene TRBV7-2 combines with J gene TRBJ1-3; D gene uncertain. The CDR3 sequence is 16 residues long. Germline V lookup: CDR1 SGHTA, CDR2 FQGNSA. V lost 7 bases and J lost 0, with 16 bases in between. The CDR3 loop reads CASTLTAGVSGNTIYF. The CDR3 coding sequence is TGTGCCAGCACTCTGACGGCAGGCGTCTCTGGAAACACCATATATTTT.

The chain recombines TRBV7-3 with TRBJ2-2, with TRBD1 matching over 9 bases. The CDR3 runs to 16 residues. Germline loops: CDR1 SGHTA, CDR2 FQGTGA. J gave up 0 bases and V 5 bases, and 4 bases lay outside the gene matches. CDR3 sequence: CASSRTGETNTGELFF. DNA for the CDR3: TGTGCCAGCAGCAGGACAGGGGAAACGAACACCGGGGAGCTGTTTTTT.